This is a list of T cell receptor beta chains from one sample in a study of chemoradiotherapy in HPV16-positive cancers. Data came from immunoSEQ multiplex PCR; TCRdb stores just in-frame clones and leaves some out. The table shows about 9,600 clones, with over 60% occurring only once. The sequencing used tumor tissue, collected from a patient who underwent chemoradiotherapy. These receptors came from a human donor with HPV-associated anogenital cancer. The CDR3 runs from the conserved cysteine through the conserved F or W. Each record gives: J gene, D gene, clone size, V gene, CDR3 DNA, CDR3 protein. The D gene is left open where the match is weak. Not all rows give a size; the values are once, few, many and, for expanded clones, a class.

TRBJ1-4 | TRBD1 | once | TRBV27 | TGTGCCAGCAGTTCTGGGGACAGTCATAATGAAAAACTGTTTTTT | CASSSGDSHNEKLFF
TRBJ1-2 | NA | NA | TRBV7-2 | TGTGCCAGCAGCTTAGAGGGGAATTCTGGCTACACCTTC | CASSLEGNSGYTF
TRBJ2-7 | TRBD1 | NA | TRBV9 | TGTGCCAGCAGCGCAGCACAGGGGTTCAACGAGCAGTACTTC | CASSAAQGFNEQYF
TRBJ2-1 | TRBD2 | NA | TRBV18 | TGTGCCAGCCGTAGACCGGGACTAGCGGGGGGGCCGACTGGGGAGCAGTTCTTC | CASRRPGLAGGPTGEQFF
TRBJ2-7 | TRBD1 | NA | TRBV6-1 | TGTGCCAGCAGCCCTGGGGACAGGGGCGGGTACGAGCAGTACTTC | CASSPGDRGGYEQYF
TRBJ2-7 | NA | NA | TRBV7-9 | TGTGCCAGCAGCTTCGGCCAGTTCTACGAGCAGTACTTC | CASSFGQFYEQYF
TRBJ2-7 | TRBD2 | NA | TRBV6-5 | TGTGCCAGCAGTGAAACTAGCGTAGCCTACGAGCAGTACTTC | CASSETSVAYEQYF
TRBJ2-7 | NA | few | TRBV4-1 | TGCGCCAGCAGCTACGGACTCCGCGTCTACGAGCAGTACTTC | CASSYGLRVYEQYF
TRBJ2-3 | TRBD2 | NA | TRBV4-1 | TGCGCCAGCAGCCAAGTCGCGGGGGGCACAGATACGCAGTATTTT | CASSQVAGGTDTQYF
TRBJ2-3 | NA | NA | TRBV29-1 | TGCAGCGGGAGGGTGGCAGTCAACACAGATACGCAGTATTTT | CSGRVAVNTDTQYF
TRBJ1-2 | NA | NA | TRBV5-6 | TGTGCCAGCAGCTTGGAACGAAACCTTTATGGCTACACCTTC | CASSLERNLYGYTF
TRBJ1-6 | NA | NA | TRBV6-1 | TGTGCCAGCAGCGCCGGGTTTCTGAGACCCCTCCACTTT | CASSAGFLRPLHF
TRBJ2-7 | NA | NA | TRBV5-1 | TGCGCCAGCAGCTTGACCCCCCCCGGCTCCTACGAGCAGTACTTC | CASSLTPPGSYEQYF
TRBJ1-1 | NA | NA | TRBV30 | TGTGCCTGGAGGGGGGAGACACGGGAGACTGAAGCTTTCTTT | CAWRGETRETEAFF
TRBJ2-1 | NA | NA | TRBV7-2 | TGTGCCAGCAGCTTAGCAACGGGTTCCTACAATGAGCAGTTCTTC | CASSLATGSYNEQFF
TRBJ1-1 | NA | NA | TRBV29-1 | TGCAGCGGGACAGACCAGGGTACTGAAGCTTTCTTT | CSGTDQGTEAFF
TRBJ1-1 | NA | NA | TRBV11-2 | TGTGCCAGCAGCTTAACATGGATCGGGGGGGACACTGAAGCTTTCTTT | CASSLTWIGGDTEAFF
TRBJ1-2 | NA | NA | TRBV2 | TGTGCCAGCAGGTTGGATAGCTATGGCTACACCTTC | CASRLDSYGYTF
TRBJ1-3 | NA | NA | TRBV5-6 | TGTGCCAGCAGCACCCAAGGCCCGATGGCCGGAAACACCATATATTTT | CASSTQGPMAGNTIYF
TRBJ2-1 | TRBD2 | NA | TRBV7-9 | TGTGCCAGCAGCCGGACTAGCGGTGAGCAGTTCTTC | CASSRTSGEQFF
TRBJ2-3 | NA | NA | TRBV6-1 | TGTGCCAGCGATTCACCCTACACAGATACGCAGTATTTT | CASDSPYTDTQYF
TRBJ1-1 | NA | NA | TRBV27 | TGTGCCAGCATTTTAGCGAACACTGAAGCTTTCTTT | CASILANTEAFF
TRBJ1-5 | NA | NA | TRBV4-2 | TGTGCCAGCAGCCAAGATCTCAGTTACAATCAGCCCCAGCATTTT | CASSQDLSYNQPQHF
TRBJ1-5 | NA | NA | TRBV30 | TGTGCCTGGAGCGAGGGGGGGAGGGCCAATCAGCCCCAGCATTTT | CAWSEGGRANQPQHF
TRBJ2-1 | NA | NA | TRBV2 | TGTGCCAGCAGTGTAGGAGTCAATGAGCAGTTCTTC | CASSVGVNEQFF
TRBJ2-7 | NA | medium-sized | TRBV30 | TGTGCCTGGATTCCGGCGGACTCCTACGAGCAGTACTTC | CAWIPADSYEQYF
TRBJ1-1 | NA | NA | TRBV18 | TGTGCCAGCTCACCCCGGGGGGTTGAAGCTTTCTTT | CASSPRGVEAFF
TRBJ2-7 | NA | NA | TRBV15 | TGTGCCACCAGCAGAAACACAGGGTCATACGAGCAGTACTTC | CATSRNTGSYEQYF
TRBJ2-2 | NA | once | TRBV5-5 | TGTGCCAGCAGCTTGGGGCAAGGGACCGGGGAGCTGTTTTTT | CASSLGQGTGELFF
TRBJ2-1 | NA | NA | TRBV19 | TGTGCCAGTAGTAGGCTCCTCCTTGCGGGGAGCTCCTACAATGAGCAGTTCTTC | CASSRLLLAGSSYNEQFF
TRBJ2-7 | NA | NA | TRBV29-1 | TGCAGCGTCAAATTTGGGGTCCGGGAGCAGTACTTC | CSVKFGVREQYF
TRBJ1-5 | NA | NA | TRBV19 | TGTGCCAGTAGTATAGACGACACCCAGCCCCAGCATTTT | CASSIDDTQPQHF
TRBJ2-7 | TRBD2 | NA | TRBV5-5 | TGTGCCAGCAGCTTGGCCTTGCGGGGGGGCGACGAGCAGTACTTC | CASSLALRGGDEQYF
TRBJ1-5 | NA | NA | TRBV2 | TGTGCCAGCAGTTTCAGGAGTTCTCAGCCCCAGCATTTT | CASSFRSSQPQHF
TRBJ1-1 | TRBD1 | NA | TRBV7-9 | TGTGCCAGCAGCTTTGGACAGGGAAGTAGTGAAGCTTTCTTT | CASSFGQGSSEAFF